The 10 T cell receptor beta chains given below trace back to one sample, sequenced in a study of vaccination effects on CD4 cells after COVID-19. In the ViraFEST assay, antigen-specific CD4+ clonotypes were identified by expansion after peptide-pool stimulation. The culture ran for 10 days before CD4+ T cells were isolated. The individual was infected with SARS-CoV-2 between March and December 2020, as confirmed by PCR. TCRdb's copy holds only in-frame clones and misses some; the assay was immunoSEQ multiplex PCR. Found here are roughly 45,000 clones, approximately 70% of them singletons; the top ten hold 30% to 40%. Antigens of these TCRs are unknown. The source was CD4+ T cells from PBMCs cultured with a peptide pool, collected before COVID-19 vaccination. These TCRs come from a human donor who had a prior SARS-CoV-2 infection.

This chain joins TRBV5-1 and TRBJ2-5; TRBD1 matches 7 bases. The CDR3 runs to 15 residues. Germline assignment: CDR1 SGHRS and CDR2 YFSETQ. Losses at the gene ends were 1 base for V and 4 bases for J; bases not matched to a gene: 7. The CDR3 sequence is CASSLLIGQAETQYF. The CDR3 coding sequence is TGCGCCAGCAGCTTGCTAATAGGACAGGCAGAGACCCAGTACTTC.

The V call is TRBV18, the J call TRBJ2-1, with D unresolved. The V gene lost 3 bases and the J gene lost 8 bases, with 8 bases spanning the gap. CDR3 length equals 12 residues. Germline-derived CDR1 and CDR2 are KGHSH and LQKENI. The DNA for the CDR3 is TGTGCCAGCTCACCGGATGGGCATGAGCAGTTCTTC. It is translated as CASSPDGHEQFF.

The rearrangement links TRBV5-1 to TRBJ1-1, with D perhaps matching TRBD1 (6 bases). Trimming removed 1 base at V and 0 bases at J, with 19 bases between. This CDR3 has 18 residues. Germline assignment: CDR1 SGHRS and CDR2 YFSETQ. The CDR3 is CASSLLGARGLLNTEAFF. In DNA, the CDR3 is TGCGCCAGCAGCTTGTTGGGGGCCAGGGGATTGTTGAACACTGAAGCTTTCTTT.

The chain carries TRBV5-4 and TRBJ1-1; 8 positions match TRBD1. V shed 5 bases, J shed 7 bases, and the junction held 10 bases outside the gene matches. The germline V gene has CDR1 SGHNT and CDR2 YYREEE (reference sequence). This CDR3 is built from 14 residues. The CDR3, as DNA: TGTGCCAGCAGAACGACAGGGGTCCGAGGTGAAGCTTTCTTT. It yields the protein CASRTTGVRGEAFF.

The chain employs TRBV2 and TRBJ2-2; D ambiguous. Deletions cut 4 bases from V and 8 bases from J, with 8 bases between. The CDR3 has 12 residues. CDR1 and CDR2 from the germline V gene are SNHLY and FYNNEI. Written as DNA, the CDR3 is TGTGCCAGCAGTGGCTACGGGGGGGAGCTGTTTTTT. Translating it yields CASSGYGGELFF. Filled out from reference TRBV2 and TRBJ2-2, the complete variable domain reads EPEVTQTPSHQVTQMGQEVILRCVPISNHLYFYWYRQILGQKVEFLVSFYNNEISEKSEIFDDQFSVERPDGSNFTLKIRSTKLEDSAMYFCASSGYGGELFFGEGSRLTVL.

The rearrangement uses TRBV4-1 and TRBJ2-2; 10 bases are shared with TRBD2. CDR1 MGHRA and CDR2 YSYEKL come from the germline V gene. The CDR3 extends over 16 amino acids. The V gene end was trimmed by 4 bases and the J gene end by 4 bases; junction bases not matched to a gene: 6. The CDR3 nucleotides are TGCGCCAGCAGCCCAGTGGAGCGGGGGGGCACCGGGGAGCTGTTTTTT. This encodes CASSPVERGGTGELFF.

The chain combines TRBV24-1 with TRBJ2-3; 9 bases match TRBD1. Germline loops: CDR1 KGHDR, CDR2 SFDVKD. The trim removed 9 bases at V and 0 bases at J, leaving 6 bases unmatched. The CDR3 runs 15 residues. The CDR3 bases are TGTGCCACCTCAAACGACAGGGGGAGCACAGATACGCAGTATTTT. This translates into CATSNDRGSTDTQYF.

This clone was detected only a few times. V usage is TRBV3-1 (or the pseudogene TRBV3-2) and J usage is TRBJ2-7; 7 positions match TRBD2. Germline trimming cut 4 bases from V and 6 bases from J; bases unmatched to any gene: 9. Germline V gene sequence: CDR1 LGHDT, CDR2 YNNKEL (reference sequence). This CDR3 spans 14 amino acids. The DNA for the CDR3 is TGTGCCAGCAGCCCGGCGGGCCGGGAGGCCGAGCAGTACTTC. Its translation: CASSPAGREAEQYF.

This chain uses TRBV28 with TRBJ2-5; weak D call: TRBD1 (6 bases). CDR3 size: 13 residues. CDR1 and CDR2 from the germline V gene are MDHEN and SYDVKM. V shed 5 bases and J shed 1 base, with 8 bases lying between them. The CDR3 nucleotides are TGTGCCAGCAGTCCGACAGGCCAAGAGACCCAGTACTTC. This gives the protein CASSPTGQETQYF.

The chain carries TRBV5-5 and TRBJ1-1; no clear D. CDR3 size: 14 residues. The germline gives CDR1 SGHKS, CDR2 YYEKEE (reference sequence). V was shortened by 2 bases and J by 2 bases, with 10 bases between the two germline ends. In nucleotides, the CDR3 is TGTGCCAGCAGCTTAAACAGATTAAACACTGAAGCTTTCTTT. Protein sequence: CASSLNRLNTEAFF.